This T cell receptor beta chain was recovered during a study of T cells in Graves' hyperthyroidism and ophthalmopathy. Amplified TCR beta CDR3 regions came from RNA transcripts. Using the HTBI primer set, a first-round RT-PCR was run on the TCR CDR3. TCRdb passed the multiplex PCR reads through MiXCR, listing each CDR3 protein once. The sample holds hundreds of thousands of distinct CDR3 sequences, roughly an eighth seen once. Patients aged 18 to 65 had newly diagnosed hyperthyroidism of under 2 months' duration. Patients were excluded because of uncontrolled infection, other autoimmune disease, pregnancy or lactation. PBMCs stemmed from less than 13 ml fresh peripheral blood. Trimming removed 5 bases from V and 4 bases from J; junction bases left unmatched: 10. CDR3 length equals 16 residues. Germline CDR1 is SGHVS and CDR2 is FQNEAQ. This clonotype was detected ten times or more.

The sequence was obtained from a woman aged 18 to 35 with Graves' hyperthyroidism. Sequencing used blood. This chain joins TRBV7-8 and TRBJ2-5; 10 bases are a match to TRBD2. CDR3: CASSPGSGRAVETQYF. Here the CDR3 DNA reads TGTGCCAGCAGCCCGGGGAGCGGGAGGGCCGTAGAGACCCAGTACTTC.